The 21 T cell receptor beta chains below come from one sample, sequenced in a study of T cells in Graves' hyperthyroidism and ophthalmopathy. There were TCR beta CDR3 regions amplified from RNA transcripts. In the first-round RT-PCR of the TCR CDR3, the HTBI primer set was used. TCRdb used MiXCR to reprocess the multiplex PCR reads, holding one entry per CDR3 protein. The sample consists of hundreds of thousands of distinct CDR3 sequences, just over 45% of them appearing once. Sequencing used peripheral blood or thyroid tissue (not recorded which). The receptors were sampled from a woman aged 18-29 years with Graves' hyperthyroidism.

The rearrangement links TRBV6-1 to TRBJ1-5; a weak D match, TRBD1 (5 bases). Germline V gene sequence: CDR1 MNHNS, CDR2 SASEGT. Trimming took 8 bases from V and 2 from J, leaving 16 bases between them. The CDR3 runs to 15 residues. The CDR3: CASSWGRDGNQPQHF. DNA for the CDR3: TGTGCCAGCTCGTGGGGCAGGGATGGCAATCAGCCCCAGCATTTT.

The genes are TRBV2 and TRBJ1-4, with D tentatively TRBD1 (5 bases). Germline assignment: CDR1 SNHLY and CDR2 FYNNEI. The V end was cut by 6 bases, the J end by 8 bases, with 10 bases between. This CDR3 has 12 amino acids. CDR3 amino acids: CASRGTREKLFF. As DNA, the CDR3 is TGTGCCAGCAGGGGGACGCGGGAAAAACTGTTTTTT.

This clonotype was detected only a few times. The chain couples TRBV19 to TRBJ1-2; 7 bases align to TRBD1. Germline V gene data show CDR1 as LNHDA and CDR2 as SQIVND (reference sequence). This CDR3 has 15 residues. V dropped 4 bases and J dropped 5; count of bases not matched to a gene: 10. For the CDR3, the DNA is TGTGCCAGTAGTACGACAGGGTGGGGCGGATATGGCTACACCTTC. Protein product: CASSTTGWGGYGYTF. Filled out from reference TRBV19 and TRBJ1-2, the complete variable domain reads DGGITQSPKYLFRKEGQNVTLSCEQNLNHDAMYWYRQDPGQGLRLIYYSQIVNDFQKGDIAEGYSVSREKKESFPLTVTSAQKNPTAFYLCASSTTGWGGYGYTFGSGTRLTVV.

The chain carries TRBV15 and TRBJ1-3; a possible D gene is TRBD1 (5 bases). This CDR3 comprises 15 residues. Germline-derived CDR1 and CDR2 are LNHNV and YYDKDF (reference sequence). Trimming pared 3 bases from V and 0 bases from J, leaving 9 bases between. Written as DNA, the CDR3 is TGTGCCACCAGCAGTCGGGACCGCTCTGGAAACACCATATATTTT. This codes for CATSSRDRSGNTIYF.

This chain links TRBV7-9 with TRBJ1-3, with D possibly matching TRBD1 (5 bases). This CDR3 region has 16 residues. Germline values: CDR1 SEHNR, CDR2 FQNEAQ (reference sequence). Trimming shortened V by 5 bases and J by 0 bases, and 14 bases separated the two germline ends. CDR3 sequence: CASSRRGSFSGNTIYF. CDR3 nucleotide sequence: TGTGCCAGCAGCCGGCGGGGCTCGTTCTCTGGAAACACCATATATTTT. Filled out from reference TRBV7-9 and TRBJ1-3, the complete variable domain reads DTGVSQNPRHKITKRGQNVTFRCDPISEHNRLYWYRQTLGQGPEFLTYFQNEAQLEKSRLLSDRFSAERPKGSFSTLEIQRTEQGDSAMYLCASSRRGSFSGNTIYFGEGSWLTVV.

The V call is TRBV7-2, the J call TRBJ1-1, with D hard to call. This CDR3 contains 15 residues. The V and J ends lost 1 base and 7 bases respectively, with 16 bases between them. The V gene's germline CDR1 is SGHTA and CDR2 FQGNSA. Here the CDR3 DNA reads TGTGCCAGCAGCTTAGTTAAGGGTTTGTCGGGTGAAGCTTTCTTT. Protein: CASSLVKGLSGEAFF.

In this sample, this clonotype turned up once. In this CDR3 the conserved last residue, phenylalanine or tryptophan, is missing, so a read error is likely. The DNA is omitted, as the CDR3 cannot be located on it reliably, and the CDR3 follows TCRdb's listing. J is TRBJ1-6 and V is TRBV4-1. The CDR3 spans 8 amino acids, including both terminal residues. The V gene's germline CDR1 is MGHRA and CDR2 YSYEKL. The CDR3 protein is CASSSYHT.

This CDR3 reads CASAGLVQETQYF. In nucleotides, the CDR3 is TGTGCCAGCGCGGGACTGGTCCAAGAGACCCAGTACTTC. The chain uses TRBV7-2 and TRBJ2-5; TRBD2 might be the D (6 bases). The CDR3 length is 13 residues. The germline V gene has CDR1 SGHTA and CDR2 FQGNSA. V lost 8 bases and J lost 1, with 11 bases in between.

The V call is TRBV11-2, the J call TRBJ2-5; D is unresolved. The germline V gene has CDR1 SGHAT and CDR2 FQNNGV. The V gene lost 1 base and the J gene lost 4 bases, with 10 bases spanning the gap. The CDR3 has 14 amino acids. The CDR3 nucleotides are TGTGCCAGCAGCTTAGTTTCAGGATCAGAGACCCAGTACTTC. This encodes CASSLVSGSETQYF.

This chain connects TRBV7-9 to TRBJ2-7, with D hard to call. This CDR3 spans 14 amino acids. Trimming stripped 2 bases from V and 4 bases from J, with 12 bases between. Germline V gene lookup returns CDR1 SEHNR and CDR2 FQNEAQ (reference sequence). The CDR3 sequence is CASSLPSTPYEQYF. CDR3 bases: TGTGCCAGCAGCTTACCCAGCACTCCTTACGAGCAGTACTTC.

The CDR3 reads CSLRSGGANQPQHF. The CDR3, as DNA: TGCAGCTTGCGTTCGGGAGGGGCGAATCAGCCCCAGCATTTT. J is TRBJ1-5 and V is TRBV29-1; D is possibly TRBD1 (5 bases). Germline CDR1 and CDR2: SQVTM and ANQGSEA. V lost 8 bases to trimming and J lost 4 bases, with 18 bases between them. The CDR3 loop spans 14 amino acids.

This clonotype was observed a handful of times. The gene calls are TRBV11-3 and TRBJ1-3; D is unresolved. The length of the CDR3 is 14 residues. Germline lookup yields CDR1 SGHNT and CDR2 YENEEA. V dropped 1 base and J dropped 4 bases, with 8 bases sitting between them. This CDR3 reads CASSLGHPGNTIYF. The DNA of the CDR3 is TGTGCCAGCAGCTTAGGGCACCCGGGAAACACCATATATTTT.

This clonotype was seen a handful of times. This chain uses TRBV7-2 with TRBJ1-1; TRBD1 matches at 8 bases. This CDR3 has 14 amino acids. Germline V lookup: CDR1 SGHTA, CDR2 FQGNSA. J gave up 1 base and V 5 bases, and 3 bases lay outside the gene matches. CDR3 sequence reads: CASSMDRENTEAFF. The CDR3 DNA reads TGTGCCAGCAGCATGGACAGGGAGAACACTGAAGCTTTCTTT.

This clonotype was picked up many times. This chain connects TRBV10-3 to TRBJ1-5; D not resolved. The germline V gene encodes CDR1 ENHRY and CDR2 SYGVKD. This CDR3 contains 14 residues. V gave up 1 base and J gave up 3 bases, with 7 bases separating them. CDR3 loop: CAISEFANNQPQHF. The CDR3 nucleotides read TGTGCCATCAGTGAGTTTGCCAACAATCAGCCCCAGCATTTT.

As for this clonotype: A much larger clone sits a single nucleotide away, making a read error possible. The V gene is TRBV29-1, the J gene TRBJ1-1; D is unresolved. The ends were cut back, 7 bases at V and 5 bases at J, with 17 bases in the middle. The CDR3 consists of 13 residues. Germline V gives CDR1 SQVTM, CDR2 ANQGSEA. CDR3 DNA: TGCAGCGGCGAGGCAGGAATGGGTACTGAAGCTTTCTTT. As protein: CSGEAGMGTEAFF.

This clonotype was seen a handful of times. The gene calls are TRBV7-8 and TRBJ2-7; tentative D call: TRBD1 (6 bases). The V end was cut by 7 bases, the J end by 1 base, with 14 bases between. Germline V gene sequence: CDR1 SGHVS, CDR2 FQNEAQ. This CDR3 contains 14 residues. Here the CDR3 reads CASTRGDSSYEQYF. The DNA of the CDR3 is TGTGCCAGCACCAGGGGCGACAGTTCCTACGAGCAGTACTTC. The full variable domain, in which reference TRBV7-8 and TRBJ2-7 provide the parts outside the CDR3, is GAGVSQSPRYKVAKRGQDVALRCDPISGHVSLFWYQQALGQGPEFLTYFQNEAQLDKSGLPSDRFFAERPEGSVSTLKIQRTQQEDSAVYLCASTRGDSSYEQYFGPGTRLTVT.

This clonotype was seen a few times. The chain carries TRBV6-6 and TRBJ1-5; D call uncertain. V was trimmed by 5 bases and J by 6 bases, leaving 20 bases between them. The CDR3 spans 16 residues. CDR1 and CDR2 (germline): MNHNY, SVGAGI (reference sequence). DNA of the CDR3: TGTGCCAGCAGTGAATTCGGTGGCAGTTGGACTCAGCCCCAGCATTTT. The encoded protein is CASSEFGGSWTQPQHF.

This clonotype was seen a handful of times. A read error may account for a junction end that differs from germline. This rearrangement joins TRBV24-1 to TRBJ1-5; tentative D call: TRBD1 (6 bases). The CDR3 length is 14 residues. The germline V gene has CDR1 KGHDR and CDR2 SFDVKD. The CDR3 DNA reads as TGTGCCAGCAGTCCGACAGGATGGGGCCAGCCCCAGCATTTT. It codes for CASSPTGWGQPQHF.

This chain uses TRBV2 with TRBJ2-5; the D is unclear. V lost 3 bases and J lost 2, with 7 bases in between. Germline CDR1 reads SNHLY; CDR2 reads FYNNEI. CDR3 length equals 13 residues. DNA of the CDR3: TGTGCCAGCAGTGAGGACGGGCAAGAGACCCAGTACTTC. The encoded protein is CASSEDGQETQYF.

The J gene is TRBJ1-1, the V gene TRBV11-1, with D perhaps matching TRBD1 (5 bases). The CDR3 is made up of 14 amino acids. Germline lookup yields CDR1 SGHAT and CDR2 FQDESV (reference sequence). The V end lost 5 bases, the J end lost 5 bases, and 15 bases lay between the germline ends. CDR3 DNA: TGTGCCAGCAGCCCACCTGGACAAGAGACTGAAGCTTTCTTT. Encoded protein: CASSPPGQETEAFF.

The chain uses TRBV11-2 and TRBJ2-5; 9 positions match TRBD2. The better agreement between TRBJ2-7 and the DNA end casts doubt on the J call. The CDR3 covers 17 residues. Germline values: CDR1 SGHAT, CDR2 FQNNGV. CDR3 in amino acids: CAGALAGGDRDYYEQYF. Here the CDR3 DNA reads TGTGCCGGGGCGTTGGCGGGAGGGGACAGAGATTACTACGAGCAGTACTTC.